The 13 T cell receptor beta chains reported below all come from one sample, sequenced in a study of shared clonotypes between healthy human individuals. Generated by immunoSEQ multiplex PCR, the TCRdb table keeps only in-frame clones and is missing some. Altogether approximately 500,000 clones are present, about 96% being singletons, with the ten largest covering about 0.057%. The source material was naive CD4+ T cells sorted from blood. Subset here: CD45RA+ positively selected. Receptor source: a woman in her twenties or thirties in good health.

The chain carries TRBV7-2 and TRBJ2-3, with TRBD2 as a possible D gene (6 bases). The V gene's germline CDR1 is SGHTA and CDR2 FQGNSA. The V gene lost 5 bases and the J gene lost 6 bases, with 9 bases spanning the gap. This CDR3 contains 12 residues. The CDR3 bases are TGTGCCAGCAGCCGCGGGGATGATACGCAGTATTTT. Translated: CASSRGDDTQYF. The variable domain in full, completed from reference TRBV7-2 and TRBJ2-3, reads GAGVSQSPSNKVTEKGKDVELRCDPISGHTALYWYRQSLGQGLEFLIYFQGNSAPDKSGLPSDRFSAERTGGSVSTLTIQRTQQEDSAVYLCASSRGDDTQYFGPGTRLTVL.

The V gene is TRBV6-5, the J gene TRBJ2-5; D gene ambiguous. CDR1 and CDR2 (germline): MNHEY, SVGAGI. CDR3 length equals 13 residues. The V end lost 2 bases, the J end lost 0 bases, and 4 bases lay between the germline ends. CDR3 coding DNA: TGTGCCAGCAGTTACGCTTACCAAGAGACCCAGTACTTC. Protein sequence: CASSYAYQETQYF.

This chain joins TRBV18 and TRBJ1-1; no clear D. CDR1 and CDR2 (germline): KGHSH, LQKENI. V lost 0 bases, J lost 9 bases, and 11 bases lay in between. The CDR3 is made up of 13 amino acids. The CDR3 loop is CASSPPGSEKAFF. CDR3 bases: TGTGCCAGCTCACCACCGGGGAGCGAAAAAGCTTTCTTT.

Of note for this clone: Other DNA sequences from this sample encode an identical CDR3 as well. The genes are TRBV5-1 and TRBJ1-1, with D unclear. CDR1 SGHRS and CDR2 YFSETQ come from the germline V gene. There are 13 residues in the CDR3. V was pared by 3 bases and J by 0 bases, with 6 bases between. The CDR3 region has the DNA TGCGCCAGCAGCTCGGCGGTGAACACTGAAGCTTTCTTT. Translating gives CASSSAVNTEAFF. Combining the CDR3 with reference TRBV5-1 and TRBJ1-1 gives the whole variable domain KAGVTQTPRYLIKTRGQQVTLSCSPISGHRSVSWYQQTPGQGLQFLFEYFSETQRNKGNFPGRFSGRQFSNSRSEMNVSTLELGDSALYLCASSSAVNTEAFFGQGTRLTVV.

V usage is TRBV12-5 and J usage is TRBJ1-1, with D possibly TRBD1 on 6 matching bases. This CDR3 has 17 residues. V was trimmed by 3 bases and J by 11 bases, leaving 28 bases between them. Looked up from germline, CDR1 is LGHNT and CDR2 is FRNRAP. As DNA, the CDR3 is TGTGCTAGTGGTTTCTTCGGAGCAGGGGTTTTTTTCGCTAAGGCTTTCTTT. Its translation: CASGFFGAGVFFAKAFF.

V is TRBV18 and J is TRBJ2-5; 8 nucleotides match TRBD2. This CDR3 is 17 amino acids long. The V gene end was trimmed by 3 bases and the J gene end by 0 bases; junction bases not matched to a gene: 9. From germline, CDR1 is KGHSH and CDR2 LQKENI. This chain's CDR3 is CASSPRLAGKYQETQYF. The CDR3 DNA follows: TGTGCCAGCTCACCTAGGCTAGCGGGCAAGTACCAAGAGACCCAGTACTTC.

The V gene is TRBV7-2, the J gene TRBJ2-1; 8 nucleotides align to TRBD1. In germline, CDR1 is SGHTA, CDR2 FQGNSA. The V and J ends lost 5 bases and 5 bases, in that order; junction bases with no gene match: 8. This CDR3 spans 15 amino acids. CDR3 nucleotide sequence: TGTGCCAGCAGCCCGGACAGGGACAGCCACAATGAGCAGTTCTTC. It translates to CASSPDRDSHNEQFF.

This chain uses TRBV28 with TRBJ2-1; TRBD1 or TRBD2 may be the D gene (5 bases each). Germline V gene lookup returns CDR1 MDHEN and CDR2 SYDVKM. The CDR3 totals 15 residues. The ends were cut back, 3 bases at V and 7 bases at J, with 16 bases in the middle. CDR3 residues: CASSLGQAGVNEQFF. The CDR3 DNA follows: TGTGCCAGCAGTTTGGGGCAGGCGGGCGTTAATGAGCAGTTCTTC.

V and J are TRBV9 and TRBJ2-2; 8 bases line up with TRBD1. Germline loops: CDR1 SGDLS, CDR2 YYNGEE. The length of the CDR3 is 15 residues. Trimming took 2 bases from V and 3 from J; bases not matched to a gene: 3. CDR3 DNA: TGTGCCAGCAGCGTTGGGACAGGAGACACCGGGGAGCTGTTTTTT. Protein: CASSVGTGDTGELFF.

The chain employs TRBV19 and TRBJ2-7; D is undetermined. CDR3 length: 14 residues. V was cut by 5 bases and J by 4 bases, with 15 bases left in between. CDR1 and CDR2 from the germline V gene are LNHDA and SQIVND (reference sequence). CDR3 protein: CASSSEALRYEQYF. The CDR3 coding sequence is TGTGCCAGTAGTTCTGAGGCTCTCAGGTACGAGCAGTACTTC.

Here the CDR3 reads CASSLYRTGGRETQYF. CDR3 coding DNA: TGCGCCAGCAGCCTCTATCGGACAGGGGGGAGGGAGACCCAGTACTTC. The genes are TRBV5-1 and TRBJ2-5, with 10 bases identical to TRBD1. Germline CDR1 SGHRS, CDR2 YFSETQ. The CDR3 length is 16 residues. V shed 4 bases and J 5 bases; nucleotides not matched to a gene: 11.

The chain carries TRBV6-5 and TRBJ1-6, with a possible D match to TRBD1 (5 bases). The ends were cut back, 5 bases at V and 7 bases at J, with 12 bases in the middle. Germline-derived CDR1 and CDR2 are MNHEY and SVGAGI. The CDR3 has 14 amino acids. The CDR3 nucleotides read TGTGCCAGCAGTCGAGACAGCCAGAATTCACCCCTCCACTTT. This gives the protein CASSRDSQNSPLHF.

Only a few counts were recorded for this clone. Germline and junction disagree at one end, which may indicate a read error. The gene calls are TRBV20-1 and TRBJ1-5, with D tentatively TRBD1 (5 bases). The length of the CDR3 is 10 residues. CDR1 DFQATT and CDR2 SNEGSKA come from the germline V gene (reference sequence). The CDR3 spells CSSNRDSPGF. The CDR3 DNA is TGCAGCAGCAACCGGGACTCGCCAGGTTTT.